The entry below describes one T cell receptor beta chain. Germline CDR1 reads SGHRS; CDR2 reads YFSETQ. With 4 bases clipped from V and 5 bases from J, the junction kept 7 bases outside the gene matches. This CDR3 contains 14 residues. This table comes from immunoSEQ multiplex PCR, and its TCRdb copy is limited to in-frame clones, with some not included. The data contain about 120,000 clones, around nine tenths of them singletons. The data derive from a study of control samples from healthy donors and cancer patients. V and J are TRBV5-1 and TRBJ2-5; 8 bases map to TRBD1. The receptor was derived from a man aged 35-49 years in good health. Sequences were obtained from blood. The CDR3 region is CASSTSTGVETQYF. In DNA form, the CDR3 reads TGCGCCAGCAGCACATCGACAGGGGTCGAGACCCAGTACTTC.